Listed here are 14 T cell receptor beta chains from one sample, sequenced in a study of shared clonotypes between healthy human individuals. Here immunoSEQ multiplex PCR was the method, and the copy in TCRdb shows in-frame clones only, minus some. The sample gives roughly 2.2 million clones, around 93% of which show up once; approximately 0.4% is in the top ten. Material: naive CD4+ T cells from PBMCs. Subset defined: CD45RA+ positively selected. These TCRs come from a man between 18 and 29 years old in good health. Some clones in this sample may be carry-over from other donors' samples.

As concerns this clone: An end of the junction does not agree with germline; a read error may underlie this. The genes are TRBV5-4 and TRBJ2-6; 10 nucleotides agree with TRBD1. CDR1 and CDR2 from the germline V gene are SGHNT and YYREEE (reference sequence). CDR3 size: 16 residues. CDR3 coding DNA: TGTGCCAGCAGCGCCGGGACAGGGGTTGGGTCCAACGTCCTGACTTTC. This gives the protein CASSAGTGVGSNVLTF.

V gene TRBV5-1 combines with J gene TRBJ2-7, with TRBD2 matching 11 bases. The CDR3 spans 15 residues. Germline CDR1 reads SGHRS; CDR2 reads YFSETQ. With V trimmed by 4 bases and J by 1 base, 4 bases remained unmatched. The CDR3 DNA reads TGCGCCAGCAGCGGGACTAGCGGAGCTTCCTACGAGCAGTACTTC. This codes for CASSGTSGASYEQYF.

Comments on this clone: This specimen includes other DNA sequences encoding the same CDR3. The V call is TRBV10-3, the J call TRBJ2-7; 9 bases agree with TRBD1. Germline CDR1 reads ENHRY; CDR2 reads SYGVKD. This CDR3 contains 12 residues. V dropped 8 bases and J dropped 6; count of bases not matched to a gene: 5. The CDR3 DNA is TGTGCCATCTCCGAGACAGGGGGCGAGCAGTACTTC. Its translation is CAISETGGEQYF.

The rearrangement uses TRBV5-1 and TRBJ2-1, with 10 bases that match TRBD2. Germline lookup yields CDR1 SGHRS and CDR2 YFSETQ. V trimming: 4 bases; J trimming: 3 bases; junction bases outside the gene matches: 7. This CDR3 is 16 amino acids long. CDR3 loop: CASSPPLAGNYNEQFF. CDR3 DNA sequence: TGCGCCAGCAGCCCCCCACTAGCGGGAAACTACAATGAGCAGTTCTTC.

This chain joins TRBV27 and TRBJ1-5, with unresolved D. The V gene's germline CDR1 is MNHEY and CDR2 SMNVEV (reference sequence). The CDR3 spans 18 residues. Trimming stripped 9 bases from V and 0 bases from J, with 24 bases between. The CDR3 loop reads CARFASKSSLYSNQPQHF. The DNA of the CDR3 is TGTGCCAGGTTTGCCTCTAAGTCTTCGCTTTATAGCAATCAGCCCCAGCATTTT.

V is TRBV6-1 and J is TRBJ1-1, with D perhaps TRBD1 (6 bases). The CDR3 is made up of 14 amino acids. Deletions cut 3 bases from V and 7 bases from J, with 15 bases between. The V gene's germline CDR1 is MNHNS and CDR2 SASEGT. As DNA, the CDR3 is TGTGCCAGCAGTGATTTAACAGGGCGGGGTGAAGCTTTCTTT. Protein: CASSDLTGRGEAFF.

This chain connects TRBV6-1 to TRBJ1-2; TRBD1 matches 11 bases. Trimming took 10 bases from V and 4 from J; bases not matched to a gene: 8. CDR1 is MNHNS, CDR2 SASEGT, per germline. The CDR3 runs to 14 residues. CDR3 amino acids: CATRSGQGAYGYTF. In DNA form, the CDR3 reads TGTGCCACCCGTTCAGGACAGGGGGCCTATGGCTACACCTTC.

This clone was observed once. This sequence joins TRBV19 and TRBJ2-7; D is ambiguous. V shed 6 bases and J shed 7 bases, with 19 bases lying between them. The CDR3 spans 14 residues. Germline loops: CDR1 LNHDA, CDR2 SQIVND (reference sequence). DNA for the CDR3: TGTGCCAGTAGCCCCGACGGCTTGGGGAAGGAGCAGTACTTC. This sequence encodes CASSPDGLGKEQYF. Full variable domain (remainder filled in from reference TRBV19 and TRBJ2-7): DGGITQSPKYLFRKEGQNVTLSCEQNLNHDAMYWYRQDPGQGLRLIYYSQIVNDFQKGDIAEGYSVSREKKESFPLTVTSAQKNPTAFYLCASSPDGLGKEQYFGPGTRLTVT.

The chain links TRBV5-4 to TRBJ2-5; D is unclear. CDR3 length equals 15 residues. The germline V and J ends were trimmed by 4 bases and 2 bases, with 15 bases remaining between them. Germline values: CDR1 SGHNT, CDR2 YYREEE (reference sequence). CDR3 bases: TGTGCCAGCAGCCTCGGTGGGCAAGTGCAAGAGACCCAGTACTTC. It yields the protein CASSLGGQVQETQYF.

The V call is TRBV6-6, the J call TRBJ1-3; D gene unclear. V lost 0 bases and J 8 bases, leaving 8 bases between the germline ends. In germline, CDR1 is MNHNY, CDR2 SVGAGI (reference sequence). The CDR3 contains 13 residues. The DNA for the CDR3 is TGTGCCAGCAGTTACTCTCGGGGAGACACCATATATTTT. It is translated as CASSYSRGDTIYF.

The CDR3, as DNA: TGTGCCAGCAGGGGTAGCGCCTACAATGAGCAGTTCTTC. Its protein is CASRGSAYNEQFF. V gene TRBV28 combines with J gene TRBJ2-1, with TRBD2 as a possible D gene (5 bases). This CDR3 contains 13 residues. Per the germline V gene, CDR1 is MDHEN and CDR2 is SYDVKM. V lost 6 bases to trimming and J lost 2 bases, with 8 bases between them. The whole variable domain, remainder taken from reference TRBV28 and TRBJ2-1, is DVKVTQSSRYLVKRTGEKVFLECVQDMDHENMFWYRQDPGLGLRLIYFSYDVKMKEKGDIPEGYSVSREKKERFSLILESASTNQTSMYLCASRGSAYNEQFFGPGTRLTVL.

A note on this clone: This CDR3 is also generated by other DNA sequences in the sample. This chain joins TRBV5-1 and TRBJ2-7; D is ambiguous. Per the germline V gene, CDR1 is SGHRS and CDR2 is YFSETQ. The CDR3 runs to 14 residues. V lost 2 bases, J lost 3 bases, and 12 bases lay in between. In DNA form, the CDR3 reads TGCGCCAGCAGCTTACGTGCGGAGAGCTACGAGCAGTACTTC. Translated: CASSLRAESYEQYF.

The chain couples TRBV4-2 to TRBJ2-5, with TRBD1 matching 9 bases. The ends lost 4 bases at V and 5 bases at J; junction bases unmatched: 5. This CDR3 comprises 14 residues. In germline, CDR1 is LGHNA, CDR2 YNFKEQ. This CDR3 reads CASSPTGGWETQYF. CDR3 sequence (DNA): TGTGCCAGCAGCCCTACAGGGGGCTGGGAGACCCAGTACTTC.

J is TRBJ2-7 and V is TRBV5-4; D tentatively reads TRBD1 or TRBD2 (5 bases each). The V end lost 4 bases, the J end lost 2 bases, and 13 bases lay between the germline ends. The CDR3 runs to 14 residues. Germline assignment: CDR1 SGHNT and CDR2 YYREEE (reference sequence). CDR3 amino acids: CASSIRDGAYEQYF. CDR3 nucleotides: TGTGCCAGCAGCATCCGGGACGGAGCCTACGAGCAGTACTTC.